This is a list of T cell receptor beta chains from one sample in a study of blood T cell repertoires in COVID-19. Profiled with immunoSEQ multiplex PCR; TCRdb holds only in-frame clones, not every one. Seen here are over 100,000 clones, approximately 88% observed once, and the top ten hold roughly a quarter. The sample comprised peripheral blood. The receptors shown here come from a man between 60 and 75 years old with acute or convalescent COVID-19. Each CDR3 is given with its conserved first and last residue. A D gene is named only where the DNA matches it firmly. Clone size, where shown, is once, few, many, or a class for clones that have expanded.

D,size,V,J,DNA,CDR3
-,few,TRBV24-1,TRBJ2-3,TGTGCCACCTGCCCAGGGGAAGGGAGCACAGATACGCAGTATTTT,CATCPGEGSTDTQYF
TRBD1,-,TRBV5-4,TRBJ2-5,TGTGCCAGCAGATTGGGGACAGGGGGGTACCAAGAGACCCAGTACTTC,CASRLGTGGYQETQYF
-,-,TRBV19,TRBJ2-7,TGTGCCAGTAGTAGCCGGCGGGTTTTAACGGGGCAGTACTTC,CASSSRRVLTGQYF
TRBD2,once,TRBV15,TRBJ2-5,TGTGCCACCAGCAGAGACCCTAGCGGGAGTGAGACCCAGTACTTC,CATSRDPSGSETQYF
-,-,TRBV27,TRBJ1-6,TGTGCCAGCACCGACCCAGGGTCGTGGGCGCCCCTCCACTTT,CASTDPGSWAPLHF
-,-,TRBV14,TRBJ2-7,TGTGCCAGCAGCCTCCTGGACAGTCTCGAGCAGTACTTC,CASSLLDSLEQYF
TRBD1,few,TRBV5-6,TRBJ2-7,TGTGCCAGCAGCCTGGGGGGACAGGGTACCCCCTACGAGCAGTACTTC,CASSLGGQGTPYEQYF
-,once,TRBV2,TRBJ1-1,TGTGCCAGCCCCGGGACAAGGGGTGGGCAAGCTTTCTTT,CASPGTRGGQAFF
-,-,TRBV5-6,TRBJ1-5,TGTGCCAGCAGCTTGAGACAGGGCAATCAGCCCCAGCATTTT,CASSLRQGNQPQHF
TRBD2,-,TRBV29-1,TRBJ2-2,TGCAGCGTTAGAAATGGACTAGCGGGCCGCACCGGGGAGCTGTTTTTT,CSVRNGLAGRTGELFF
-,-,TRBV28,TRBJ1-2,TGTGCCAGCAGCCGGGGAGGGGTGGGGAATGGCTACACCTTC,CASSRGGVGNGYTF
-,-,TRBV19,TRBJ1-2,TGTGCCAGTAGTGTAACAGGTGGCCCCTATGGCTACACCTTC,CASSVTGGPYGYTF
TRBD1,-,TRBV10-3,TRBJ2-1,TGTGCCATCAGTGTTGCGGACAGGGGGGGCCACAATGAGCAGTTCTTC,CAISVADRGGHNEQFF
-,-,TRBV7-7,TRBJ1-5,TGTGCTAGCAGTGACGGAGCCAATCAGCCCCAGCATTTT,CASSDGANQPQHF
-,-,TRBV28,TRBJ1-2,TGTGCCACCCGGGGGTTCAACCTATATGGCTACACCTTC,CATRGFNLYGYTF
-,-,TRBV28,TRBJ1-5,TGTGCCAGCAGTTTATATAGTAGCAATCAGCCCCAGCATTTT,CASSLYSSNQPQHF
-,-,TRBV5-1,TRBJ2-1,TGCGCCAGCAGCTTGACAGGGACGTTGGGCAATGAGCAGTTCTTC,CASSLTGTLGNEQFF
TRBD2,once,TRBV2,TRBJ2-1,TGTGCCAGCAGTGCACTAGCGGGAGTTAATGAGCAGTTCTTC,CASSALAGVNEQFF
-,-,TRBV27,TRBJ2-7,TGTGCCAGCAGTTCTGTACTAGGTGGGTCCTACGAGCAGTACTTC,CASSSVLGGSYEQYF
TRBD2,few,TRBV7-6,TRBJ2-1,TGTGCCAGCAGCATAACTAGCGGGGCCTCCTACAATGAGCAGTTCTTC,CASSITSGASYNEQFF
-,once,TRBV7-9,TRBJ2-3,TGTGCCCTCCAACCAGGGGCAGATACGCAGTATTTT,CALQPGADTQYF
-,-,TRBV3-1/TRBV3-2,TRBJ1-1,TGTGCCAGCAGCCAAGCACCCTCTCAGGGTGCTGAAGCTTTCTTT,CASSQAPSQGAEAFF
-,-,TRBV7-8,TRBJ1-1,TGTGCCAGCAGTTATCCTCTGCCAGGGCTAGGGGATATCACTGAAGCTTTCTTT,CASSYPLPGLGDITEAFF
-,-,TRBV2,TRBJ1-1,TGTGCCAGCAGTGATATGGGCAGGAACACTGAAGCTTTCTTT,CASSDMGRNTEAFF
-,once,TRBV19,TRBJ1-5,TGTGCCAGTATCCCGGCGGGGGCAGCTAAGTATCAGCCCCAGCATTTT,CASIPAGAAKYQPQHF
-,-,TRBV29-1,TRBJ1-1,TGCAGCGTTGTAGGAGAGGCCCCCGAAGCTTTCTTT,CSVVGEAPEAFF
TRBD1,-,TRBV6-5,TRBJ2-2,TGTGCCAGCAGGGCCGGGACAGGGACCACCGGGGAGCTGTTTTTT,CASRAGTGTTGELFF
-,few,TRBV15,TRBJ1-5,TGTGCCACCAGCAGAGGGCAGGGCAATCAGCCCCAGCATTTT,CATSRGQGNQPQHF
-,-,TRBV10-3,TRBJ2-5,TGTGCCATCAGTGAGGGCAGGACAGTGCAAGAGACCCAGTACTTC,CAISEGRTVQETQYF
-,-,TRBV15,TRBJ1-2,TGTGCCACCAGCAGAGATCCCGACCTCGGGGTTTTGAACGGTGGCTACACCTTC,CATSRDPDLGVLNGGYTF
-,-,TRBV5-4,TRBJ2-3,TGTGCCAGCAGCCCAACAGGGCGGGGGACAGATACGCAGTATTTT,CASSPTGRGTDTQYF
-,few,TRBV5-1,TRBJ2-3,TGCGCCAGCAGCTTTTCAAGTACGGCAGATACGCAGTATTTT,CASSFSSTADTQYF
-,-,TRBV5-1,TRBJ2-5,TGCGCCAGCAGCCTGGACCACCGAGGGACCCAGTACTTC,CASSLDHRGTQYF
TRBD1,-,TRBV24-1,TRBJ1-2,TGTGCCACCTCGGGACAGGGGAATAACTATGGCTACACCTTC,CATSGQGNNYGYTF
TRBD2,-,TRBV7-2,TRBJ2-3,TGTGCCAGCGGGAGGGCAACAGATACGCAGTATTTT,CASGRATDTQYF
-,few,TRBV19,TRBJ1-6,TGTGCCAGTAGTCCGGCGGTGGCTTCACCCCTCCACTTT,CASSPAVASPLHF
TRBD2,-,TRBV7-8,TRBJ2-3,TGTGCCAGCAGCGGGACTAGCGGGAGGGGTAGCACAGATACGCAGTATTTT,CASSGTSGRGSTDTQYF
-,-,TRBV28,TRBJ2-7,TGTGCCAGCAGTTTAGCCATAGATCCCCGGGAGGGGGCGAGGGAGCAGTACTTC,CASSLAIDPREGAREQYF
TRBD1,-,TRBV5-1,TRBJ1-2,TGCGCCAGCAGCTTGGGGGGCGGGACAGACCCTGGCTACACCTTC,CASSLGGGTDPGYTF
-,-,TRBV5-6,TRBJ2-7,TGTGCCAGCAGCTTGGATCGAGCTGAGCAGTACTTC,CASSLDRAEQYF
TRBD1,-,TRBV6-6,TRBJ1-1,TGTGCCAGCATCCAGGGGGAAAGGACTGAAGCTTTCTTT,CASIQGERTEAFF
-,-,TRBV19,TRBJ2-7,TGTGCCAGTAGTATTCTTGGGAGCGGCGTCGAGCAGTACTTC,CASSILGSGVEQYF
TRBD1,-,TRBV14,TRBJ1-6,TGTGCCAGCAGCAACCGGGACAGGGGCTCACCCCTCCACTTT,CASSNRDRGSPLHF
-,-,TRBV5-6,TRBJ1-5,TGTGCCAGCAGCGACGACAGATTCAATCAGCCCCAGCATTTT,CASSDDRFNQPQHF
TRBD1,-,TRBV5-4,TRBJ1-2,TGTGCCAGCACCCTAGACGAAGACAGGGGAAGTGGCTACACCTTC,CASTLDEDRGSGYTF
-,-,TRBV10-1,TRBJ2-3,TGCGCCAGTAAGGGGGTTTGGGCAGATACGCAGTATTTT,CASKGVWADTQYF
TRBD2,-,TRBV27,TRBJ2-5,TGTGCCAGCAGTTTACTGGCGGGAGAGGAGACCCAGTACTTC,CASSLLAGEETQYF
-,-,TRBV5-6,TRBJ1-3,TGTGCCAGCAGCTCCCCTATCTCTGGAAACACCATATATTTT,CASSSPISGNTIYF
TRBD1,few,TRBV19,TRBJ2-3,TGTGCCAGTAGCACCCGGACAGGGGGTTCCGATACGCAGTATTTT,CASSTRTGGSDTQYF
-,-,TRBV28,TRBJ1-2,TGTGCCAGCAGTTTATGGAGCGGGAACAACTATGGCTACACCTTC,CASSLWSGNNYGYTF
-,-,TRBV10-3,TRBJ1-1,TGTGCCATCAGTGCGGGGGGGATGAACACTGAAGCTTTCTTT,CAISAGGMNTEAFF
-,-,TRBV25-1,TRBJ1-1,TGTGCCAGCAGTGAATCTTTGGAGGACACTGAAGCTTTCTTT,CASSESLEDTEAFF
-,-,TRBV6-1,TRBJ1-6,TGTGCCAGCAGCGAAATCAGAAGCTCCTATAATTCACCCCTCCACTTT,CASSEIRSSYNSPLHF
-,once,TRBV12-3/TRBV12-4,TRBJ1-1,TGTGCCAGCAAAAAGGAGTTGAACACTGAAGCTTTCTTT,CASKKELNTEAFF
TRBD1,-,TRBV5-4,TRBJ2-1,TGTGCCAGCAGCTTGCAAAGGGGGCAAAATGAGCAGTTCTTC,CASSLQRGQNEQFF